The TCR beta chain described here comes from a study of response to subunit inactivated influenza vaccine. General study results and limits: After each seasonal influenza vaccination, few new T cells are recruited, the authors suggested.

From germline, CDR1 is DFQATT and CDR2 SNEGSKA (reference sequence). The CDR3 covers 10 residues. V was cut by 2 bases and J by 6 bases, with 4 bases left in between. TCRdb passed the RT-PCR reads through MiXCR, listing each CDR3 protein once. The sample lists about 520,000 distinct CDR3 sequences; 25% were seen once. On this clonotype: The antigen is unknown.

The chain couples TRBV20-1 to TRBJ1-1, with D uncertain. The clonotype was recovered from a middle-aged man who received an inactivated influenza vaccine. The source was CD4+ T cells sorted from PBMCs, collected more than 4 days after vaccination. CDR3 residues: CSARQSEAFF. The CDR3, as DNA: TGCAGTGCTAGACAATCTGAAGCTTTCTTT.